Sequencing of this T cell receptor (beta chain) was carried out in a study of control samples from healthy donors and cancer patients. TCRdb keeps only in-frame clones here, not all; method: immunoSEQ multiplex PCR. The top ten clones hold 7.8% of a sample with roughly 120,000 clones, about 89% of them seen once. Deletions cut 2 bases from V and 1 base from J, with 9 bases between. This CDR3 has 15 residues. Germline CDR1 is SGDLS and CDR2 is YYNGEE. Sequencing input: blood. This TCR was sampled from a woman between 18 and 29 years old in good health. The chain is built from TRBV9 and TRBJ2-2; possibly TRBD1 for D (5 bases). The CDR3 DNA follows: TGTGCCAGCAGCGTGTCAGGGTTGAACACCGGGGAGCTGTTTTTT. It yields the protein CASSVSGLNTGELFF.